This T cell receptor (beta chain) is from a study of Graves' ophthalmopathy and Graves' hyperthyroidism (dated by TCRdb to 2017 to 2018). For the wider study: Peripheral blood was collected before any treatment was given, at the time of initial diagnosis. The study used TCR beta repertoire signatures to distinguish Graves' ophthalmopathy from Graves' hyperthyroidism and to predict progression to ophthalmopathy. In total, some 140 blood samples were TCR-sequenced: approximately 40 ophthalmopathy, approximately 80 hyperthyroidism and some 17 hyperthyroidism-to-ophthalmopathy patients. To explore V-J signatures that separate ophthalmopathy from hyperthyroidism, a discovery set of about 98 patients was enrolled, consisting of approximately 44 with ophthalmopathy and around 57 with stable hyperthyroidism. An independent validation cohort comprised some 18 hyperthyroidism patients and around 16 patients who later progressed from hyperthyroidism to ophthalmopathy. In roughly 6 hyperthyroidism patients, T-cell repertoires of thyroid tissue and blood were compared. After sampling, hyperthyroidism patients received methimazole starting at 30 mg daily, and ophthalmopathy patients received high-dose intravenous methylprednisolone.

The ophthalmopathy patients had moderately to severely active disease, with a Clinical Activity Score of 3 or higher, a NOSPECS grade of 4 or higher, and a disease duration of less than 3 months. Patients were excluded if they had other autoimmune diseases, uncontrolled infections, pregnancy or lactation. Diagnosis relied on clinical symptoms, serum thyroxine, TRAb, thyroid ultrasound and orbital computed tomography. PBMCs were isolated from about 10 ml of fresh peripheral blood by Ficoll-Paque density gradient centrifugation. Total RNA was extracted using Trizol reagent, and RNA quality was checked on an Agilent 2100 Bioanalyzer. Between the V and J ends, shortened by 0 bases and 5 bases respectively, the junction contains 11 bases. The germline V gene provides CDR1 MGHDK and CDR2 SYGVNS. The CDR3 goes from the cysteine to the phenylalanine over 14 residues. This entry keeps only the CDR3 DNA: 42 bases, framed from base 1.

Ten or more counts support this clonotype. Its antigen remains unidentified. Nothing much larger sits one base from this clone, and base qualities are not available. The paper's findings and limits, for the study overall: Most of the expanded thyroid clonotypes with a frequency above 0.001 were also detected in blood, and it was suggested that the thyroid immune response may be reflected by blood repertoires. In cross-validation, the 13-signature model distinguished ophthalmopathy from stable hyperthyroidism with just over 85% sensitivity and approximately 81% specificity, while in the test set the corresponding values were around 79% and 71%. In validation, the model predicted ophthalmopathy progression with about 70% sensitivity and roughly 72% specificity; 12 predicted patients were CT-confirmed with GO in a median of around 6 months. No statistical method was used to predetermine the sample size, and group allocation was not hidden from the investigators.

For repertoire sequencing, the TCR beta CDR3 regions were amplified from RNA transcripts. The first round was an RT-PCR using HTBI primers with the Qiagen OneStep RT-PCR kit, and this first round was followed by a second-round multiplex PCR, then size selection and purification. Sequencing of the libraries was carried out on an Illumina HiSeq2000 in paired-end mode with 100 bp reads. The source study handled its data this way. SOAPnuke was used to process the reads, throwing out any read that had adapters, had uncalled bases, had a mean Phred below 15, or lacked an exact constant-primer or identifier match. COPE v1.2.5 was used to merge high-quality paired reads. Each unique nucleotide sequence was defined as a clonotype, and clonotypes were aligned to IMGT TRB V, D and J references with MiTCR v1.1. Analysis was restricted to V-J combinations with a frequency above 0.0001, which covered about 99% of repertoires. For each V-J combination, a TCR clonal expansion and chaos score was defined as the ratio of F50 clonal expansion to chaos observed in the TCRdist matrix. Welch's t-statistics and random forest were used to narrow the features down to 10 to 15 V-J combinations, which were then fed into a naive Bayes classifier. The Morisita-Horn index was used to measure how similar the thyroid and blood repertoires were. Using fastp trimming at Q25 and MiXCR clonotype assembly, TCRdb reanalyzed the public sequencing data and kept in-frame beta chains. Rows merge per CDR3 protein into single entries with the most common DNA and genes. The V and J calls and clone size are TCRdb's, not the authors'. The sample records 500,000 to 800,000 distinct CDR3 sequences, roughly 41% of which are singletons. 2.5% to 3.5% of the sample rests with the top ten.

The sample comprised peripheral blood. This chain is built from TRBV25-1 and TRBJ2-7; the D gene remains uncertain. This clonotype originated in an adult man with Graves' ophthalmopathy. The CDR3 region: CASSEYGLDHEQYF. The DNA sequence is as follows: TGTGCCAGCAGTGAATATGGCCTAGACCACGAGCAGTACTTC.